This T cell receptor beta chain derives from a study of CD8 T cells in ankylosing spondylitis. Study-wide results and limits: From matched ankylosing spondylitis synovial fluid, disease-linked clones were reportedly recovered at significantly enriched levels. About eight highly homologous variants made up a TCR beta motif that seemed to typify ankylosing spondylitis blood.

A quantitative 5'-RACE method, one with molecular barcodes, was used to make TCR beta libraries. TCRdb redid the calling of the 5' RACE reads with MiXCR, one entry per CDR3 protein. The sample lists about 36,000 distinct CDR3 sequences, more than 9.5% occurring once. Of note for this clonotype: Its specificity is unknown.

CDR1 is SGHDN, CDR2 FVKESK, per germline. The ends lost 4 bases at V and 8 bases at J; junction bases unmatched: 1. This CDR3 spans 11 amino acids. The sample consisted of synovial fluid, either unsorted or a sorted T cell fraction (not recorded which). The sequence came from a male donor with ankylosing spondylitis. The genes are TRBV14 and TRBJ1-2; 7 nucleotides match TRBD1. The CDR3 region has the DNA TGTGCCAGCAGCCGAGGGGGCGGCTACACCTTC. It codes for CASSRGGGYTF.